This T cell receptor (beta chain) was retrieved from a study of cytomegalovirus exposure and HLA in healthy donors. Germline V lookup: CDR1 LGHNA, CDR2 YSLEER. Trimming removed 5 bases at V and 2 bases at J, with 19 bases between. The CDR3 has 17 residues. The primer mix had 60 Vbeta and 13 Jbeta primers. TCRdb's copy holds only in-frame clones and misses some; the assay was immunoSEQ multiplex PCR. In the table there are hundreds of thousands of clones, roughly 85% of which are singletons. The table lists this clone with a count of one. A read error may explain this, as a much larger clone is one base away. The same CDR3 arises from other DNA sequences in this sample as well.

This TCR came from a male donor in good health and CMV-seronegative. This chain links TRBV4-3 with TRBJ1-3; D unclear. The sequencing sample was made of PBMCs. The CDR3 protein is CASSYNREILTGNTIYF. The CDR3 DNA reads TGCGCCAGCAGCTATAACCGGGAGATACTCACTGGAAACACCATATATTTT.